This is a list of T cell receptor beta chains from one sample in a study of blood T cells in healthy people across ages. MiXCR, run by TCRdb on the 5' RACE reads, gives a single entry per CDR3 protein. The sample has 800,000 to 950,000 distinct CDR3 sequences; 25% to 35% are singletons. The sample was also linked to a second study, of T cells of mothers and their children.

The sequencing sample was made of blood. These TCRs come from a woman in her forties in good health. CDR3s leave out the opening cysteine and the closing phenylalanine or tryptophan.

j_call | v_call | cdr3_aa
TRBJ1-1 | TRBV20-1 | SARAGTNIYTEAF
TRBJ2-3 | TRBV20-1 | SVALRDTQY
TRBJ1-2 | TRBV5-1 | ASSLGDTGTTIGGYT
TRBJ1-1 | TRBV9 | ASSPHGGAEAF
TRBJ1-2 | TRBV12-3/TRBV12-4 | ASSLGGDGYGYT
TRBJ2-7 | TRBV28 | ASLGTPGTETREQY
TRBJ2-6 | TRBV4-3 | ASSQEGGTGASGANVLT
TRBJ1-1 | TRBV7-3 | ASSHGPNTEAF
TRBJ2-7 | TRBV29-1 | SVTVGLAVRGDHEQY
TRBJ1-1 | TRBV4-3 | ASSQGGGLAEAF
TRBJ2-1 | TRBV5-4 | ASRFSGGSSYNEQF
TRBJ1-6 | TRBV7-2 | ASSTGRNSPLH
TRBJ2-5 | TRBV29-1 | SVEGQGGRKETQY
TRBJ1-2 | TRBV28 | ASSLSYDRGGDGYT
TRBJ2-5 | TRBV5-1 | ASSLPDLSYQETPY
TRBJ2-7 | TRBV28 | ASSLGTGPEEQY
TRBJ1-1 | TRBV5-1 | ASSPGTSTEAF
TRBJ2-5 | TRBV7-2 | ASSLVRGRETQY
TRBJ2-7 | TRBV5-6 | ASSLVGRGLEEQY
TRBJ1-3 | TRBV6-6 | ASQDRNTIY
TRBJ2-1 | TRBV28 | ASSLQGSTYNEQF
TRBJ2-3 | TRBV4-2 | ASSLSGTGVLGDTQY
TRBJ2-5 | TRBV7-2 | ASSRSGRGETQY
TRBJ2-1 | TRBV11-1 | ASSLPRDRGDNEQF
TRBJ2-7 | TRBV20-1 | SASSWGPGQSYEQY
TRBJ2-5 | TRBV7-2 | ASSLRRKVQETQY
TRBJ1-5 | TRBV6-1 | ASSSGSLAWGNQPQH
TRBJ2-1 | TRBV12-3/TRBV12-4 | ASRQRGGLYNEQC
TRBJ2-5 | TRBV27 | ASSLGRLETQY
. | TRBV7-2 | ASSLWGTGTETQY
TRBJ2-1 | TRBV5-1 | ASSFTGTESYNEQF
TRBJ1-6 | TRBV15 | ATSSRPSSSPLH
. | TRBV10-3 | AISESQGSYNEQY
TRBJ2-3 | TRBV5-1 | ASSEGSPSDTQY
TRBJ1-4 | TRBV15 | ATSPRSGTNEKLF
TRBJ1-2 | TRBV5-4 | ASRARPSSGYT
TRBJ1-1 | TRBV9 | ASSVGEGPYTEAF
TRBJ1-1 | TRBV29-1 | SVPGIGAEAF